This T cell receptor beta chain was retrieved from a study of shared clonotypes between healthy human individuals. The germline V gene encodes CDR1 LNHNV and CDR2 YYDKDF (reference sequence). The length of the CDR3 is 14 residues. V was clipped by 6 bases and J by 1 base, with 12 bases between them. The method was immunoSEQ multiplex PCR; TCRdb's version includes in-frame clones alone and lacks a portion of them. This table has just over 2,000,000 clones, 85% to 95% appearing once. The TCR sequence derives from a man aged 18-30 years in good health. The chain uses TRBV15 and TRBJ1-2, with no clear D. Sequencing was performed on naive CD4+ T cells sorted from blood. The subset denotes: CD45RA+ positively selected. CDR3 nucleotide sequence: TGTGCCACCAGGCCTCGGACGGGTAACTATGGCTACACCTTC. Protein: CATRPRTGNYGYTF.